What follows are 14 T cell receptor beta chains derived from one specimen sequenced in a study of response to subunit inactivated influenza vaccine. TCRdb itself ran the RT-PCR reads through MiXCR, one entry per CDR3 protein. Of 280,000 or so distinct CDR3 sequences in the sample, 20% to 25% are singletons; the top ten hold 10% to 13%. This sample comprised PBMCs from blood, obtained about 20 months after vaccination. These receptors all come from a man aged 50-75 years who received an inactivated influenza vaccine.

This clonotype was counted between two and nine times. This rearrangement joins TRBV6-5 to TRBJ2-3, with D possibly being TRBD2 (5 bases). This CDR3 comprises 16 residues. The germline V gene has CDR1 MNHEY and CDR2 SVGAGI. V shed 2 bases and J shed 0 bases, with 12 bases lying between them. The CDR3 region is CASSYTGSVSTDTQYF. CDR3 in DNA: TGTGCCAGCAGTTACACGGGGAGTGTGAGCACAGATACGCAGTATTTT.

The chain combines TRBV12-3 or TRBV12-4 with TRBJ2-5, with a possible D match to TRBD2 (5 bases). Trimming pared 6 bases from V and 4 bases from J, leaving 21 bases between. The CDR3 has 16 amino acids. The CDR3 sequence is CASSFKELGRRETQYF. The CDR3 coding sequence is TGTGCCAGCAGCTTTAAAGAACTAGGGCGGCGAGAGACCCAGTACTTC.

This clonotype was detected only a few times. The CDR3 sequence: CASSLEVAGQAKNIQYF. As DNA, the CDR3 is TGTGCCAGCAGCTTGGAGGTGGCAGGGCAAGCCAAAAACATTCAGTACTTC. The rearrangement joins TRBV5-6 to TRBJ2-4; D is perhaps TRBD1 (5 bases). Trimming took off 0 bases at V and 0 bases at J, with 13 bases between the two ends. The CDR3 loop spans 17 amino acids. In germline, CDR1 is SGHDT, CDR2 YYEEEE.

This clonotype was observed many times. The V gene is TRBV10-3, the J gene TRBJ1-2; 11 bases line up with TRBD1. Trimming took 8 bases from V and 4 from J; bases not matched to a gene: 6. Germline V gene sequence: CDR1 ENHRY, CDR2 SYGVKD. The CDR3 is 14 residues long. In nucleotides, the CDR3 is TGTGCCATCGGGGACAGGGGGATCGCCTATGGCTACACCTTC. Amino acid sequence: CAIGDRGIAYGYTF.

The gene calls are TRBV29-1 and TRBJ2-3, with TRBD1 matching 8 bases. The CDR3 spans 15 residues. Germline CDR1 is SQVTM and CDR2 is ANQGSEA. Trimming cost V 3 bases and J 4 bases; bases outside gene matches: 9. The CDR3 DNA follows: TGCAGCGTTGATAAACAGGGGGTTTTCGCAGATACGCAGTATTTT. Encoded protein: CSVDKQGVFADTQYF.

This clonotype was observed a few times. CDR3 residues: CSALSGRSQETQYF. The CDR3 nucleotides read TGCAGCGCCCTTAGCGGGAGAAGCCAAGAGACCCAGTACTTC. The J gene is TRBJ2-5, the V gene TRBV29-1, with 9 bases identical to TRBD2. The CDR3 is made up of 14 amino acids. V was pared by 7 bases and J by 1 base, with 7 bases of the junction left unmatched. Per germline, CDR1 SQVTM and CDR2 ANQGSEA.

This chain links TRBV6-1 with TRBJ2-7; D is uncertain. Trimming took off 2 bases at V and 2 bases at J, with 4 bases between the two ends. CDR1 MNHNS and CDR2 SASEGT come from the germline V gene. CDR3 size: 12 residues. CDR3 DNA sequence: TGTGCCAGCAGTGAAAGCCCCTACGAGCAGTACTTC. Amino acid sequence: CASSESPYEQYF.

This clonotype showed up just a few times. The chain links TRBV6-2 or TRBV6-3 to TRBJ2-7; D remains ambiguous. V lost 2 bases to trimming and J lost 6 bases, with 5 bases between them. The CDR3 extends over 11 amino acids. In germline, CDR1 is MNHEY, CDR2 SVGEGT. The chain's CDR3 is CASSYPSEQYF. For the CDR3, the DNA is TGTGCCAGCAGTTACCCCTCCGAGCAGTACTTC.

DNA for the CDR3: TGCAGTGCTAGAGGGCTGGAGCCCTACGAGCAGTACTTC. Protein product: CSARGLEPYEQYF. The chain couples TRBV20-1 to TRBJ2-7, with D unresolved. Trimming stripped 1 base from V and 2 bases from J, with 9 bases between. Per germline, CDR1 DFQATT and CDR2 SNEGSKA (reference sequence). The CDR3 spans 13 residues.

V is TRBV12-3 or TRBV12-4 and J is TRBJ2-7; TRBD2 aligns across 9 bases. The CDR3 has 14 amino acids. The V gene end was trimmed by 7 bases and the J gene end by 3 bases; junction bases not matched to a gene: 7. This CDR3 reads CASKPSGTLYEQYF. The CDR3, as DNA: TGTGCCAGCAAACCTAGCGGGACACTCTACGAGCAGTACTTC.

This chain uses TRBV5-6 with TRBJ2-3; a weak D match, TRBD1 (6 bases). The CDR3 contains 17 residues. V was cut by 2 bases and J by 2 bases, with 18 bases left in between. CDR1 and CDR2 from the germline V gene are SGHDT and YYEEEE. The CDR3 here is CASSFVAQGLYTDTQYF. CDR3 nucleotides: TGTGCCAGCAGCTTCGTGGCACAGGGTTTGTACACAGATACGCAGTATTTT. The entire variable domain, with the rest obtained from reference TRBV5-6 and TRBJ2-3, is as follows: DAGVTQSPTHLIKTRGQQVTLRCSPKSGHDTVSWYQQALGQGPQFIFQYYEEEERQRGNFPDRFSGHQFPNYSSELNVNALLLGDSALYLCASSFVAQGLYTDTQYFGPGTRLTVL.

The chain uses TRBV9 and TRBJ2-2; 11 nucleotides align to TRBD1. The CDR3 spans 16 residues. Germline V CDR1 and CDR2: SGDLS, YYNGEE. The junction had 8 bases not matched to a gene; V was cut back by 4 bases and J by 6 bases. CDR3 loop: CASSSRTGGRAGELFF. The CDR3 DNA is TGTGCCAGCAGCTCGCGGACAGGGGGCAGGGCCGGGGAGCTGTTTTTT.

As DNA, the CDR3 is TGTGCCAGCGGGTTTGCGGGGGGGCCAAGAGATACGCAGTATTTT. Amino acid sequence: CASGFAGGPRDTQYF. The chain links TRBV28 to TRBJ2-3, with 9 bases aligning to TRBD2. Looked up from germline, CDR1 is MDHEN and CDR2 is SYDVKM. This CDR3 comprises 15 residues. V gave up 8 bases and J gave up 5 bases; unmatched junction bases: 11.

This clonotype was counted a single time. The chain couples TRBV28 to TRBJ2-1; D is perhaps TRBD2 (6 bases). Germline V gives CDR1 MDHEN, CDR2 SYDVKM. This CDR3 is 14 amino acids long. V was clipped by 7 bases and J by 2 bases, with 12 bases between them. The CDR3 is CASTLSGPYNEQFF. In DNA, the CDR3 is TGTGCCAGCACGCTAAGCGGGCCCTACAATGAGCAGTTCTTC.